Following are 8 T cell receptor beta chains from one sample sequenced in a study of blood T cell repertoires in COVID-19. Assay used: immunoSEQ multiplex PCR; TCRdb lists only in-frame clones, some missing. The sample includes 150,000 to 180,000 clones, roughly nine tenths of them seen just once. The material sequenced was peripheral blood. The receptors were sampled from a man aged 45-65 years with acute or convalescent COVID-19.

The chain links TRBV18 to TRBJ1-2; 8 bases line up with TRBD1. After removal of 4 bases from V and 8 bases from J, the junction contained 15 bases not matched to a gene. Germline V gene data show CDR1 as KGHSH and CDR2 as LQKENI. There are 16 residues in the CDR3. In DNA, the CDR3 is TGTGCCAGCTCACTGGCCGCGACAGGGGACTTTATAGGCTACACCTTC. Translated: CASSLAATGDFIGYTF.

J is TRBJ1-2 and V is TRBV7-9; no definite D call. This CDR3 region has 14 residues. Trimming removed 2 bases at V and 2 bases at J, with 9 bases between. Germline V gene lookup returns CDR1 SEHNR and CDR2 FQNEAQ (reference sequence). CDR3 bases: TGTGCCAGCAGCTTAACCAACAGCAACTATGGCTACACCTTC. Its protein is CASSLTNSNYGYTF.

CDR3 sequence reads: CASSFPGGRGKNIQYF. As DNA, the CDR3 is TGTGCCAGCAGCTTCCCGGGAGGACGAGGCAAAAACATTCAGTACTTC. The gene calls are TRBV11-2 and TRBJ2-4, with 7 bases that match TRBD2. V dropped 3 bases and J dropped 3; count of bases not matched to a gene: 8. This CDR3 comprises 16 residues. Germline V gives CDR1 SGHAT, CDR2 FQNNGV.

CDR3 region: CASSPLGRLNTEAFF. The CDR3 DNA is TGTGCCAGCTCACCCTTGGGCAGGCTGAACACTGAAGCTTTCTTT. The V gene is TRBV18, the J gene TRBJ1-1; no clear D gene. Trimming removed 3 bases from V and 0 bases from J, with 11 bases in between. Per germline, CDR1 KGHSH and CDR2 LQKENI. The CDR3 spans 15 residues.

The rearrangement uses TRBV7-3 and TRBJ1-2, with D maybe TRBD1 (6 bases). There are 13 residues in the CDR3. Trimming left V 5 bases short and J 2 bases short, with 9 bases between. The germline CDR1 and CDR2 sequences are SGHTA and FQGTGA. In DNA form, the CDR3 reads TGTGCCAGCAGCCTAGGACAGAACTATGGCTACACCTTC. Translating gives CASSLGQNYGYTF.

The CDR3 reads CASSYLGQANTEAFF. CDR3 DNA: TGTGCCAGCAGCTACCTCGGACAGGCGAACACTGAAGCTTTCTTT. This rearrangement joins TRBV7-2 to TRBJ1-1; TRBD1 agrees at 7 bases. The V segment lost 4 bases and the J segment 1 base; nucleotides outside the gene matches: 6. Germline lookup yields CDR1 SGHTA and CDR2 FQGNSA. The CDR3 covers 15 residues. Together with reference TRBV7-2 and TRBJ1-1, the CDR3 gives the full variable domain: GAGVSQSPSNKVTEKGKDVELRCDPISGHTALYWYRQSLGQGLEFLIYFQGNSAPDKSGLPSDRFSAERTGGSVSTLTIQRTQQEDSAVYLCASSYLGQANTEAFFGQGTRLTVV.

The chain uses TRBV6-4 and TRBJ2-2; no firm D call. The germline CDR1 and CDR2 sequences are MRHNA and SNTAGT. Trimming shortened V by 4 bases and J by 1 base, and 4 bases separated the two germline ends. The CDR3 covers 13 residues. The DNA for the CDR3 is TGTGCCAGCAGTGGCGGGAACACCGGGGAGCTGTTTTTT. This translates into CASSGGNTGELFF.

The chain joins TRBV3-1 (or the pseudogene TRBV3-2) to TRBJ2-7; D gene ambiguous. Trimming pared 3 bases from V and 4 bases from J, leaving 10 bases between. CDR1 and CDR2 from the germline V gene are LGHDT and YNNKEL (reference sequence). The CDR3 consists of 13 residues. The CDR3 reads CASSQTALYEQYF. The DNA for the CDR3 is TGTGCCAGCAGCCAGACTGCATTGTACGAGCAGTACTTC.